This T cell receptor beta chain was sequenced for a study of blood T cell repertoires in COVID-19. Study at large: T cells, B-cell-depleted T cells, or PBMCs provided the cDNA or gDNA that served as material.

Residents of about two dozen US areas, aged roughly 18 to 89 years, made up the participants. Clinical history as reported by participants underpinned cohort assignment. Exposed enrollees encountered a COVID-19 case at some point within 2 weeks before study entry. From germline, CDR1 is SEHNR and CDR2 FQNEAQ (reference sequence). The CDR3 extends over 16 amino acids. Trimming cost V 3 bases and J 2 bases, with 14 bases left between them. Profiled with immunoSEQ multiplex PCR; TCRdb holds only in-frame clones, not every one. The data show about 140,000 clones, around 80% seen once. Sequenced: PBMCs or T cells enriched from blood (not recorded which). The rearrangement links TRBV7-9 to TRBJ2-4; possibly TRBD2 for D (5 bases). This clonotype was sampled from a woman between 18 and 30 years old who had been exposed to COVID-19. The CDR3 is CASSFLGSSTKNIQYF. The CDR3 DNA follows: TGTGCCAGCAGCTTTCTGGGGAGCTCGACCAAAAACATTCAGTACTTC. Full variable domain (missing parts from reference TRBV7-9 and TRBJ2-4): DTGVSQNPRHKITKRGQNVTFRCDPISEHNRLYWYRQTLGQGPEFLTYFQNEAQLEKSRLLSDRFSAERPKGSFSTLEIQRTEQGDSAMYLCASSFLGSSTKNIQYFGAGTRLSVL.